The 31 T cell receptor beta chains given below trace back to one sample, sequenced in a study of identical twins. TCRdb used MiXCR to reprocess the 5' RACE reads, holding one entry per CDR3 protein. The data hold 1.5 million to 2 million distinct CDR3 sequences, with roughly a third observed a single time. The material sequenced was cord blood. These receptors all stem from a newborn girl in good health.

The chain carries TRBV12-3 or TRBV12-4 and TRBJ1-2, with D perhaps matching TRBD1 (5 bases). The CDR3 has 15 amino acids. Trimming removed 6 bases from V and 5 bases from J, with 19 bases in between. CDR3 in amino acids: CASSDTVRVTYGYTF. CDR3 nucleotide sequence: TGTGCCAGCAGCGACACGGTCAGGGTAACATATGGCTACACCTTC.

The rearrangement joins TRBV20-1 to TRBJ1-4; D call uncertain. This CDR3 comprises 12 residues. The V and J ends lost 3 bases and 0 bases respectively, with 2 bases between them. Germline values: CDR1 DFQATT, CDR2 SNEGSKA (reference sequence). For the CDR3, the DNA is TGCAGTGCTAGCACAACTAATGAAAAACTGTTTTTT. The encoded protein is CSASTTNEKLFF.

This sequence joins TRBV27 and TRBJ2-7; D is perhaps TRBD2 (6 bases). This CDR3 region has 15 residues. Between the trimmed V and J ends, which lost 6 bases and 3 bases, there was a span of 18 bases. The V gene's germline CDR1 is MNHEY and CDR2 SMNVEV (reference sequence). The CDR3 nucleotides read TGTGCCAGCAGCCAACTGAGGGAGGCTCTCTACGAGCAGTACTTC. This translates into CASSQLREALYEQYF.

The gene calls are TRBV12-3 or TRBV12-4 and TRBJ2-4; D may be TRBD1 or TRBD2 (6 bases each). The V end lost 6 bases, the J end lost 9 bases, and 18 bases lay between the germline ends. The CDR3 runs to 14 residues. The chain's CDR3 is CASSPTGLGGIQYF. CDR3 bases: TGTGCCAGCAGCCCGACAGGTCTGGGGGGCATTCAGTACTTC.

This clonotype appeared many times. The genes are TRBV4-1 and TRBJ2-3; no definite D call. Germline V gene sequence: CDR1 MGHRA, CDR2 YSYEKL. V lost 1 base to trimming and J lost 9 bases, with 8 bases between them. The CDR3 loop spans 12 amino acids. In DNA, the CDR3 is TGCGCCAGCAGCCAAGTTTCTGCAACGCAGTATTTT. It translates to CASSQVSATQYF.

This clonotype was seen a handful of times. V usage is TRBV3-1 and J usage is TRBJ2-5; no clear D. This CDR3 contains 13 residues. Trimming pared 3 bases from V and 3 bases from J, leaving 8 bases between. Germline loops: CDR1 LGHDT, CDR2 YNNKEL (reference sequence). CDR3 nucleotides: TGTGCCAGCAGCCAGATTCGGGAAGAGACCCAGTACTTC. Translation: CASSQIREETQYF.

This chain links TRBV4-2 with TRBJ2-1; 14 bases align to TRBD2. The CDR3 has 17 residues. Germline V CDR1 and CDR2: LGHNA, YNFKEQ. V was clipped by 0 bases and J by 6 bases; unmatched bases: 4. The CDR3 protein is CASSQESGLAGVNEQFF. Here the CDR3 DNA reads TGTGCCAGCAGCCAAGAGTCGGGACTAGCGGGAGTCAATGAGCAGTTCTTC.

This clonotype was detected only a few times. The chain is built from TRBV2 and TRBJ2-1; 10 positions match TRBD2. TRBJ2-7 matches the DNA end more closely, so the J call is doubtful. The CDR3 spans 15 residues. The germline V gene encodes CDR1 SNHLY and CDR2 FYNNEI. CDR3 in amino acids: CASRGASGGYNEQYF. CDR3 sequence (DNA): TGTGCCAGCAGGGGGGCTAGCGGGGGATACAATGAGCAGTACTTC.

The chain couples TRBV5-4 to TRBJ2-7, with 9 positions matching TRBD1. The CDR3 extends over 15 amino acids. The V gene's germline CDR1 is SGHNT and CDR2 YYREEE (reference sequence). After removal of 1 base from V and 5 bases from J, the junction contained 7 bases not matched to a gene. CDR3 nucleotide sequence: TGTGCCAGCAGCTTGAAGGGACAGGGATTACACGAGCAGTACTTC. Amino acid sequence: CASSLKGQGLHEQYF.

This clonotype has just a few counts. V is TRBV5-1 and J is TRBJ2-3; TRBD2 matches at 7 bases. This CDR3 is 15 amino acids long. V dropped 3 bases and J dropped 6; count of bases not matched to a gene: 10. Germline V gives CDR1 SGHRS, CDR2 YFSETQ. The CDR3 nucleotides are TGCGCCAGCAGCTGGGAGCGGGGTAGCCCCGATACGCAGTATTTT. Residues: CASSWERGSPDTQYF.

This clonotype has a handful of counts. The V call is TRBV28, the J call TRBJ1-4, with D unresolved. The CDR3 loop spans 11 amino acids. V lost 6 bases and J 4 bases, leaving 3 bases between the germline ends. The germline gives CDR1 MDHEN, CDR2 SYDVKM. CDR3: CASRGNEKLFF. CDR3 DNA: TGTGCCAGCAGGGGTAATGAAAAACTGTTTTTT.

This clonotype was counted a few times. This chain uses TRBV28 with TRBJ2-1; 8 bases map to TRBD2. Germline CDR1 is MDHEN and CDR2 is SYDVKM. Trimming took 0 bases from V and 3 from J; bases not matched to a gene: 7. The CDR3 extends over 17 amino acids. CDR3 nucleotides: TGTGCCAGCAGTTTATGCAGTGGCGGGAGGATCTACAATGAGCAGTTCTTC. Encoded protein: CASSLCSGGRIYNEQFF.

This clonotype was found a few times. The rearrangement joins TRBV7-9 to TRBJ2-5; D may be TRBD2 (5 bases). This CDR3 is 14 amino acids long. Germline CDR1 SEHNR, CDR2 FQNEAQ (reference sequence). Trimming stripped 5 bases from V and 2 bases from J, with 12 bases between. CDR3 DNA sequence: TGTGCCAGCAGCGTGGAGCGGACGCAAGAGACCCAGTACTTC. As protein: CASSVERTQETQYF.

The chain joins TRBV29-1 to TRBJ2-7; 7 positions agree with TRBD2. Germline CDR1 is SQVTM and CDR2 is ANQGSEA. The CDR3 totals 12 residues. J lost 5 bases, V lost 1 base, and 2 bases had no gene match. This CDR3 is CSVEGGGNEQYF. Written as DNA, the CDR3 is TGCAGCGTTGAAGGGGGGGGAAACGAGCAGTACTTC.

This clonotype was seen a few times. This chain connects TRBV3-1 to TRBJ2-5; TRBD2 matches 8 bases. TRBJ2-7 matches the DNA end more closely, so the J call is doubtful. Germline-derived CDR1 and CDR2 are LGHDT and YNNKEL (reference sequence). This CDR3 is 16 amino acids long. In DNA, the CDR3 is TGTGCCAGCAGCCAACCTCGGGCGGGAGGAAACTACGAGCAGTACTTC. It is translated as CASSQPRAGGNYEQYF.

The chain joins TRBV28 to TRBJ2-5; the match to TRBD2 covers 13 bases. Germline values: CDR1 MDHEN, CDR2 SYDVKM. The CDR3 extends over 12 amino acids. V was pared by 8 bases and J by 9 bases, with 3 bases of the junction left unmatched. The DNA of the CDR3 is TGTGCCAGCGGACTAGCGGGAGAAGCCCAGTACTTC. Protein: CASGLAGEAQYF. Variable domain in full (rest from reference TRBV28 and TRBJ2-5): DVKVTQSSRYLVKRTGEKVFLECVQDMDHENMFWYRQDPGLGLRLIYFSYDVKMKEKGDIPEGYSVSREKKERFSLILESASTNQTSMYLCASGLAGEAQYFGPGTRLLVL.

This clonotype turned up a few times. The genes are TRBV7-6 and TRBJ2-7, with a tentative D call TRBD2 (6 bases). This CDR3 comprises 18 residues. V lost 0 bases and J lost 0, with 18 bases in between. Germline CDR1 reads SGHVS; CDR2 reads FNYEAQ. The CDR3 protein is CASSLANKGGAHSYEQYF. The CDR3 DNA reads TGTGCCAGCAGCTTAGCAAATAAAGGAGGGGCCCACTCCTACGAGCAGTACTTC.

The V and J genes are TRBV20-1 and TRBJ2-7; TRBD2 agrees at 10 bases. Trimming cost V 0 bases and J 3 bases; bases outside gene matches: 8. The CDR3 spans 16 residues. Germline lookup yields CDR1 DFQATT and CDR2 SNEGSKA (reference sequence). CDR3 residues: CSARDQSGRVSYEQYF. In DNA, the CDR3 is TGCAGTGCTAGAGATCAAAGCGGGAGGGTTAGCTACGAGCAGTACTTC.

This clonotype was detected a few times. The chain employs TRBV10-3 and TRBJ1-1; TRBD1 matches at 11 bases. The V gene end was trimmed by 4 bases and the J gene end by 1 base; junction bases not matched to a gene: 8. Germline V gene lookup returns CDR1 ENHRY and CDR2 SYGVKD. This CDR3 comprises 17 residues. In DNA, the CDR3 is TGTGCCATCAGTGGGCAGGACAGGGGGCGTTCGAACACTGAAGCTTTCTTT. It translates to CAISGQDRGRSNTEAFF.

The chain links TRBV28 to TRBJ2-4, with a tentative D call TRBD2 (5 bases). The V end was cut by 3 bases, the J end by 0 bases, with 18 bases between. The CDR3 is 18 amino acids. Germline assignment: CDR1 MDHEN and CDR2 SYDVKM. The CDR3 DNA sequence: TGTGCCAGCAGTTTGTCGGACCTCACTAGTATAGCCAAAAACATTCAGTACTTC. Translating gives CASSLSDLTSIAKNIQYF.

The rearrangement links TRBV7-8 to TRBJ1-6; D uncertain. This CDR3 region has 13 residues. In germline, CDR1 is SGHVS, CDR2 FQNEAQ. Trimming cost V 7 bases and J 7 bases, with 11 bases left between them. The CDR3 bases are TGTGCCAGCACGGGCCTCGGGAATTCACCCCTCCACTTT. Its translation: CASTGLGNSPLHF.

The chain employs TRBV12-3 or TRBV12-4 and TRBJ2-1; D possibly matches TRBD1 or TRBD2 (5 bases each). V shed 5 bases and J shed 4 bases, with 12 bases lying between them. The CDR3 spans 14 residues. Here the CDR3 DNA reads TGTGCCAGCAGTCCCCGGGGCATTTACAATGAGCAGTTCTTC. It yields the protein CASSPRGIYNEQFF.

This rearrangement joins TRBV7-2 to TRBJ2-1; 12 nucleotides line up with TRBD2. The CDR3 runs 19 residues. V was pared by 1 base and J by 0 bases, with 7 bases of the junction left unmatched. The germline CDR1 and CDR2 sequences are SGHTA and FQGNSA. CDR3 in amino acids: CASSLVLAGGPSSYNEQFF. The DNA for the CDR3 is TGTGCCAGCAGCTTAGTCCTAGCGGGGGGGCCCAGCTCCTACAATGAGCAGTTCTTC.

This clonotype has only a few counts. The rearrangement joins TRBV4-2 to TRBJ2-5; 8 bases line up with TRBD2. Germline V CDR1 and CDR2: LGHNA, YNFKEQ. The ends lost 4 bases at V and 1 base at J; junction bases unmatched: 5. CDR3 length: 15 residues. CDR3 coding DNA: TGTGCCAGCAGCCGCGAACTAGCGGTCCAAGAGACCCAGTACTTC. Residues: CASSRELAVQETQYF.

Regarding this clonotype: It may be a read error: a sequence one base away is much more abundant. The CDR3 coding sequence is TGTGCCAGCAGAAGGTCCAGCGGGAAGAGCCAGTGGTATTTT. Its protein is CASRRSSGKSQWYF. The rearrangement links TRBV6-5 to TRBJ2-3; 7 nucleotides agree with TRBD2. Germline V CDR1 and CDR2: MNHEY, SVGAGI. The CDR3 runs to 14 residues. The trim removed 6 bases at V and 14 bases at J, leaving 17 bases unmatched.

This clonotype was observed a single time. V is TRBV12-3 or TRBV12-4 and J is TRBJ2-5; D not certain. The DNA end lines up better with TRBJ2-1; the J call may be wrong. CDR3 size: 15 residues. The CDR3 region has the DNA TGTGCCAGCAGTTTAAGACTTCCGTACCAAGAGACCCAGTTCTTC. It codes for CASSLRLPYQETQFF.

CDR3 DNA: TGTGCCAGCACGACAGGGTTCAATCAGCCCCAGCATTTT. Translation: CASTTGFNQPQHF. The J gene is TRBJ1-5, the V gene TRBV2, with 7 bases matching TRBD1. Unmatched junction bases numbered 3, after V lost 7 bases and J lost 3 bases. The V gene's germline CDR1 is SNHLY and CDR2 FYNNEI. CDR3 size: 13 residues.

The sample holds many counts of this clonotype. The gene calls are TRBV28 and TRBJ2-3, with D possibly matching TRBD1 (6 bases). This CDR3 comprises 15 residues. In germline, CDR1 is MDHEN, CDR2 SYDVKM. V was pared by 6 bases and J by 1 base, with 14 bases between. The chain's CDR3 is CASSLGRTGTDTQYF. The DNA of the CDR3 is TGTGCCAGCAGCTTGGGGCGGACAGGCACAGATACGCAGTATTTT.

Only a few counts were recorded for this clonotype. This chain joins TRBV5-1 and TRBJ2-1; 13 bases line up with TRBD2. Germline V CDR1 and CDR2: SGHRS, YFSETQ. The CDR3 consists of 20 residues. V lost 0 bases and J lost 2; bases outside the gene matches: 11. CDR3: CASSLALGTSGIGTYNEQFF. Here the CDR3 DNA reads TGCGCCAGCAGCTTGGCCTTAGGGACTAGCGGGATTGGGACCTACAATGAGCAGTTCTTC.

The chain couples TRBV21-1 to TRBJ2-3; TRBD1, as called in the table, went unchecked against the DNA. TRBV21-1 is a pseudogene segment. This CDR3 is 16 amino acids long. Here the CDR3 reads CASSTIQRPPTDTQYF. CDR3 DNA sequence: TGTGCCAGCAGCACTATACAGCGGCCCCCCACAGATACGCAGTATTTT.

This clonotype was observed a handful of times. The V call is TRBV20-1, the J call TRBJ2-1; 8 bases align to TRBD2. This CDR3 is built from 17 residues. J was trimmed by 8 bases and V by 0 bases; bases with no gene match: 15. Germline values: CDR1 DFQATT, CDR2 SNEGSKA (reference sequence). The DNA for the CDR3 is TGCAGTGCTAGAGACACGACCGGGACTAGAAATAACTATGAGCAGTTCTTC. It codes for CSARDTTGTRNNYEQFF.